This TCR beta chain was obtained from a study of blood T cell repertoires in COVID-19. Study-wide background: Some COVID-19 samples were acute and others convalescent; all came from the United States, Italy and Spain. In each case, the material was cDNA or gDNA derived from T cells, B-cell-depleted T cells, or PBMCs.

In the authors' methods: Nucleated cell number was recorded as an estimate derived from reference gene primer amplification. Profiled with immunoSEQ multiplex PCR; TCRdb holds only in-frame clones, not every one. V and J calls and clone size are those listed in that table; D and trimming were worked out from the DNA. The table has some 80,000 clones, around 79% seen once. The CDR3 has 15 residues. Trimming shortened V by 2 bases and J by 0 bases, and 9 bases separated the two germline ends. Germline CDR1 reads MNHEY; CDR2 reads SVGEGT. This chain uses TRBV6-2 or TRBV6-3 with TRBJ2-3, with D perhaps matching TRBD2 (6 bases). The sequence derives from a human donor in a cohort sampled during active COVID-19. Input material: peripheral blood. The DNA for the CDR3 is TGTGCCAGCAGTTACGTGGCGGGGAGCACAGATACGCAGTATTTT. It translates to CASSYVAGSTDTQYF.